A selection of T cell receptor beta chains follows, all from one sample in a study of blood T cell repertoires in COVID-19. Clones were sequenced by immunoSEQ multiplex PCR, and TCRdb holds only the in-frame ones, with some missing. There are roughly 180,000 clones in the sample; 84% occur only once, and less than 9% lies in the top ten. Sequenced material: peripheral blood. These receptors were taken from a man in his forties who had recovered from COVID-19. The CDR3 runs from the conserved cysteine through the conserved F or W. Each record gives: V gene, J gene, CDR3 protein.

TRBV5-1	TRBJ1-6	CASSTGQGVIQRSLHF
TRBV4-2	TRBJ2-1	CASSEYRGKDNEQFF
TRBV5-1	TRBJ2-1	CASRVSGRANEQFF
TRBV28	TRBJ1-5	CASRQGGIDRDQPQHF
TRBV19	TRBJ1-3	CASKWTAYSGNTIYF
TRBV4-3	TRBJ2-1	CASSREATSSYNEQFF
TRBV5-4	TRBJ2-1	CASSAARRNEQFF
TRBV27	TRBJ1-3	CASSRSDTPGNTIYF
TRBV9	TRBJ1-4	CASSPRVETNEKLFF
TRBV5-6	TRBJ1-1	CASSFTGTGGTEAFF
TRBV28	TRBJ1-2	CASSLTGSQGYTF
TRBV28	TRBJ2-7	CASRGTGTLAYEQYF
TRBV2	TRBJ2-7	CASHWRDSYEQYF
TRBV6-1	TRBJ2-3	CASSEGGQGTDTQYF
TRBV5-8	TRBJ1-4	CASRLGQLNEKLFF
TRBV10-3	TRBJ2-1	CAISEGGGTSNEQFF
TRBV2	TRBJ1-2	CASYGGYTF
TRBV11-3	TRBJ2-5	CASSLRGGRETQYF
TRBV27	TRBJ2-7	CASRVAASYEQYF
TRBV30	TRBJ1-2	CAWSVSHNYGYTF
TRBV6-5	TRBJ2-5	CASSQLGQDQETQYF
TRBV4-3	TRBJ2-1	CASSLGLASYNEQFF
TRBV11-3	TRBJ1-2	CASSQDRVGGYTF
TRBV7-2	TRBJ1-2	CASSERPGYGYTF